Each of the 16 T cell receptor beta chains below was sequenced from the same sample in a study of blood T cell repertoires in COVID-19. Sequencing was performed with immunoSEQ multiplex PCR; in TCRdb, only in-frame clones are kept and a portion is missing. The profile shows 150,000 to 200,000 clones, 85% to 90% of them singletons. The sequenced sample consisted of PBMCs or T cells enriched from blood (not recorded which). The receptor set was obtained from a woman between 45 and 65 years old who had recovered from COVID-19.

This rearrangement joins TRBV9 to TRBJ1-1; maybe TRBD1 (5 bases). Germline loops: CDR1 SGDLS, CDR2 YYNGEE. The CDR3 is 14 residues long. V was clipped by 4 bases and J by 1 base, with 11 bases between them. CDR3 residues: CASSPTTGNTEAFF. The CDR3 region has the DNA TGTGCCAGCAGCCCAACAACAGGGAACACTGAAGCTTTCTTT.

The CDR3 reads CASSSPGQGREKLFF. The CDR3 DNA follows: TGTGCCAGCAGCTCACCGGGACAGGGACGGGAAAAACTGTTTTTT. The rearrangement links TRBV5-4 to TRBJ1-4; the match to TRBD1 covers 9 bases. The J segment lost 8 bases and the V segment lost 3 bases, leaving 8 bases of the junction unmatched. Per the germline V gene, CDR1 is SGHNT and CDR2 is YYREEE (reference sequence). This CDR3 comprises 15 residues. The full variable domain, rest sourced from reference TRBV5-4 and TRBJ1-4, is ETGVTQSPTHLIKTRGQQVTLRCSSQSGHNTVSWYQQALGQGPQFIFQYYREEENGRGNFPPRFSGLQFPNYSSELNVNALELDDSALYLCASSSPGQGREKLFFGSGTQLSVL.

The chain joins TRBV19 to TRBJ2-3, with 9 bases fitting TRBD1. J lost 6 bases, V lost 6 bases, and 4 bases had no gene match. Germline-derived CDR1 and CDR2 are LNHDA and SQIVND (reference sequence). The CDR3 totals 13 residues. CDR3: CASSRTGVDTQYF. The CDR3 bases are TGTGCCAGTAGCCGGACAGGGGTTGATACGCAGTATTTT.

The chain uses TRBV18 and TRBJ2-1; 7 nucleotides match TRBD2. From germline, CDR1 is KGHSH and CDR2 LQKENI. The ends lost 3 bases at V and 9 bases at J; junction bases unmatched: 11. The CDR3 has 15 amino acids. DNA for the CDR3: TGTGCCAGCTCACCGTCAACTAGCGAGGTGGCTGAGCAGTTCTTC. Its translation is CASSPSTSEVAEQFF.

The rearrangement uses TRBV15 and TRBJ2-3, with 9 bases lining up with TRBD2. The CDR3 runs to 16 residues. The germline CDR1 and CDR2 sequences are LNHNV and YYDKDF (reference sequence). The V segment lost 2 bases and the J segment 0 bases; nucleotides outside the gene matches: 3. The CDR3 loop reads CATSRFLAGSTDTQYF. The CDR3 DNA is TGTGCCACCAGCAGATTTCTAGCGGGGAGCACAGATACGCAGTATTTT.

As for this clone: Relative to the germline gene, one junction end is altered; a read error may explain this. The J gene is TRBJ1-2, the V gene TRBV6-1; 7 bases map to TRBD1. In germline, CDR1 is MNHNS, CDR2 SASEGT. The CDR3 is 13 residues long. In DNA form, the CDR3 reads TGTGCCAGCAGAGAAGACAGGGATTATGGCTACACCTTC. Protein product: CASREDRDYGYTF.

J is TRBJ1-1 and V is TRBV6-4; 10 bases map to TRBD1. CDR3 length: 17 amino acids. Germline V CDR1 and CDR2: MRHNA, SNTAGT. Germline trimming cut 3 bases from V and 5 bases from J; bases unmatched to any gene: 12. The CDR3 sequence: CASSERKTGGVITEAFF. DNA for the CDR3: TGTGCCAGCAGTGAAAGAAAGACAGGGGGCGTCATTACTGAAGCTTTCTTT.

The rearrangement uses TRBV11-3 and TRBJ2-2, with 11 bases lining up with TRBD2. V shed 3 bases, J shed 4 bases, and the junction held 1 base outside the gene matches. Germline CDR1 and CDR2: SGHNT and YENEEA. The CDR3 runs to 15 residues. CDR3 loop: CASSLLAGGTGELFF. The CDR3 DNA is TGTGCCAGCAGCTTGCTAGCGGGGGGCACCGGGGAGCTGTTTTTT.

The chain employs TRBV5-6 and TRBJ2-5; 10 bases are shared with TRBD2. Germline trimming cut 0 bases from V and 5 bases from J; bases unmatched to any gene: 7. Germline CDR1 is SGHDT and CDR2 is YYEEEE. The CDR3 sequence is 16 residues long. The CDR3 sequence is CASSLDASGGLETQYF. CDR3 DNA: TGTGCCAGCAGCTTGGATGCTAGCGGGGGTCTGGAGACCCAGTACTTC.

The J gene is TRBJ2-5, the V gene TRBV3-1 (or the pseudogene TRBV3-2), with TRBD1 as a possible D gene (6 bases). The germline CDR1 and CDR2 sequences are LGHDT and YNNKEL (reference sequence). The CDR3 totals 17 residues. V was clipped by 3 bases and J by 2 bases, with 19 bases between them. CDR3: CASSQVLGGALQETQYF. Here the CDR3 DNA reads TGTGCCAGCAGCCAGGTCTTAGGGGGAGCCCTTCAAGAGACCCAGTACTTC.

This sequence joins TRBV6-2 or TRBV6-3 and TRBJ2-1; a weak D match, TRBD2 (5 bases). This CDR3 has 15 residues. Trimming pared 2 bases from V and 4 bases from J, leaving 12 bases between. The V gene's germline CDR1 is MNHEY and CDR2 SVGEGT. As DNA, the CDR3 is TGTGCCAGCAGTTACGAACGCCGGGGTTACAATGAGCAGTTCTTC. This encodes CASSYERRGYNEQFF.

This rearrangement joins TRBV10-3 to TRBJ2-1; tentative D call: TRBD1 (6 bases). Per the germline V gene, CDR1 is ENHRY and CDR2 is SYGVKD. The ends were cut back, 2 bases at V and 4 bases at J, with 9 bases in the middle. This CDR3 has 14 amino acids. Here the CDR3 DNA reads TGTGCCATCAGTGAGAGGGACACGTACAATGAGCAGTTCTTC. Amino acid sequence: CAISERDTYNEQFF.

This chain links TRBV10-2 with TRBJ2-1; 9 bases line up with TRBD2. In germline, CDR1 is WSHSY, CDR2 SAAADI. The V segment lost 3 bases and the J segment 6 bases; nucleotides outside the gene matches: 6. The CDR3 contains 15 residues. CDR3 in amino acids: CASSEGRGGPNEQFF. In DNA, the CDR3 is TGCGCCAGCAGTGAAGGGCGGGGGGGCCCCAATGAGCAGTTCTTC.

V usage is TRBV12-5 and J usage is TRBJ2-7; no reliable D call. Germline V CDR1 and CDR2: LGHNT, FRNRAP. The V end lost 7 bases, the J end lost 4 bases, and 11 bases lay between the germline ends. This CDR3 contains 12 residues. CDR3 sequence (DNA): TGTGCTAGTGCTAGAACCGATTACGAGCAGTACTTC. This codes for CASARTDYEQYF.

To note about this clone: Other DNA sequences in this sample translate to the same CDR3. The CDR3, as DNA: TGTGCCAGTAGTATTGTGAGAGAAAAACTGTTTTTT. Amino acid sequence: CASSIVREKLFF. The V and J genes are TRBV19 and TRBJ1-4; D is unresolved. The CDR3 is 12 residues long. Germline V gives CDR1 LNHDA, CDR2 SQIVND (reference sequence). Trimming took 3 bases from V and 8 from J, leaving 7 bases between them. The entire variable domain, with the rest obtained from reference TRBV19 and TRBJ1-4, is as follows: DGGITQSPKYLFRKEGQNVTLSCEQNLNHDAMYWYRQDPGQGLRLIYYSQIVNDFQKGDIAEGYSVSREKKESFPLTVTSAQKNPTAFYLCASSIVREKLFFGSGTQLSVL.

The V and J genes are TRBV7-6 and TRBJ1-1; 10 bases match TRBD1. The CDR3 sequence is 14 residues long. The ends lost 3 bases at V and 4 bases at J; junction bases unmatched: 2. Per the germline V gene, CDR1 is SGHVS and CDR2 is FNYEAQ. DNA for the CDR3: TGTGCCAGCAGCTTTGGACAGGGGGTCACTGAAGCTTTCTTT. The encoded protein is CASSFGQGVTEAFF.